This paragraph covers one T cell receptor (beta chain) sequence. Its antigen is still unknown. Sequencing was performed with immunoSEQ multiplex PCR; in TCRdb, only in-frame clones are kept and a portion is missing. The table has roughly 2.6 million clones, around nine tenths seen once. This entry comes from a study of shared clonotypes between healthy human individuals. CDR1 and CDR2 from the germline V gene are SGHTA and FQGNSA. The CDR3 totals 15 residues. Trimming cost V 3 bases and J 9 bases; bases outside gene matches: 7. General study results and limits: Having only a few donors restricted how much genetic and exposure-history diversity was captured.

Participating donors were healthy, HIV-negative adults free of recent acute infections or vaccinations. The specimen was naive CD4+ T cells sorted from blood. Subset indicated: CD45RA+ positively selected. V usage is TRBV7-2 and J usage is TRBJ1-6; TRBD1 matches 8 bases. This clonotype was obtained from a man aged 18 to 30 in good health. Here the CDR3 reads CASSLGQVGTSPLHF. In DNA, the CDR3 is TGTGCCAGCAGCTTGGGACAGGTCGGGACTTCACCCCTCCACTTT.